One sample yielded the 13 T cell receptor beta chains listed below, sequenced in a study of control samples from healthy donors and cancer patients. The data were produced by immunoSEQ multiplex PCR, yet TCRdb's version contains in-frame clones alone and is incomplete. The table has around 100,000 clones, roughly 90% seen once. Sequencing was performed on PBMCs. The receptor set was obtained from a man between 60 and 75 years old with lung cancer.

This chain joins TRBV3-1 (or the pseudogene TRBV3-2) and TRBJ2-5; 10 positions agree with TRBD1. The CDR3 has 13 amino acids. Germline CDR1 is LGHDT and CDR2 is YNNKEL (reference sequence). Trimming cost V 8 bases and J 1 base; bases outside gene matches: 1. This CDR3 reads CASRQGAQETQYF. In nucleotides, the CDR3 is TGTGCCAGCCGACAGGGGGCCCAAGAGACCCAGTACTTC.

This clone was seen only once. The V and J genes are TRBV15 and TRBJ2-4; weak D call: TRBD2 (5 bases). Germline CDR1 LNHNV, CDR2 YYDKDF (reference sequence). The CDR3 sequence is 17 residues long. V was cut by 0 bases and J by 8 bases, with 20 bases left in between. CDR3 loop: CATSREPRSGSEDIQYF. CDR3 coding DNA: TGTGCCACCAGCAGAGAGCCCCGGTCGGGTTCGGAGGACATTCAGTACTTC. Full variable domain (outside the CDR3, taken from reference TRBV15 and TRBJ2-4): DAMVIQNPRYQVTQFGKPVTLSCSQTLNHNVMYWYQQKSSQAPKLLFHYYDKDFNNEADTPDNFQSRRPNTSFCFLDIRSPGLGDTAMYLCATSREPRSGSEDIQYFGAGTRLSVL.

The chain uses TRBV6-5 and TRBJ1-2; D unclear. In germline, CDR1 is MNHEY, CDR2 SVGAGI. Trimming took 5 bases from V and 6 from J, leaving 16 bases between them. The CDR3 is made up of 14 amino acids. The CDR3 DNA follows: TGTGCCAGCAGTCCTCGGGGAGACGTGGATGGCTACACCTTC. Translated, it gives CASSPRGDVDGYTF.

The chain employs TRBV11-2 and TRBJ1-6; perhaps TRBD1 as D (5 bases). Germline CDR1 and CDR2: SGHAT and FQNNGV. CDR3 length equals 15 residues. Trimming stripped 5 bases from V and 8 bases from J, with 16 bases between. CDR3 sequence (DNA): TGTGCCAGCAGCAGCAGGGCCTCGGGAGATTCACCCCTCCACTTT. This encodes CASSSRASGDSPLHF.

J is TRBJ1-3 and V is TRBV4-1; 9 bases align to TRBD1. With 3 bases clipped from V and 6 bases from J, the junction kept 3 bases outside the gene matches. CDR1 MGHRA and CDR2 YSYEKL come from the germline V gene. The CDR3 contains 14 residues. The CDR3 loop is CASSQRTGENTIYF. The CDR3 nucleotides read TGCGCCAGCAGCCAGAGGACAGGGGAAAACACCATATATTTT.

V and J are TRBV27 and TRBJ1-3; tentative D call: TRBD1 (5 bases). V was shortened by 7 bases and J by 0 bases, with 22 bases between the two germline ends. This CDR3 is 18 amino acids long. Per the germline V gene, CDR1 is MNHEY and CDR2 is SMNVEV (reference sequence). Here the CDR3 reads CASTPRGQPKASGNTIYF. For the CDR3, the DNA is TGTGCCAGCACCCCTAGGGGCCAGCCCAAGGCCTCTGGAAACACCATATATTTT.

The rearrangement links TRBV5-1 to TRBJ1-1, with 12 bases lining up with TRBD1. The germline V gene encodes CDR1 SGHRS and CDR2 YFSETQ. CDR3 length equals 17 residues. The V gene end was trimmed by 0 bases and the J gene end by 6 bases; junction bases not matched to a gene: 9. CDR3: CASSLARGQGARAEAFF. For the CDR3, the DNA is TGCGCCAGCAGCTTGGCAAGGGGACAGGGGGCAAGAGCTGAAGCTTTCTTT.

The chain couples TRBV12-3 or TRBV12-4 to TRBJ2-1; D gene ambiguous. The CDR3 covers 13 residues. Trimming took 1 base from V and 12 from J, leaving 13 bases between them. CDR3 protein: CASSLENARVQFF. The CDR3 nucleotides read TGTGCCAGCAGTTTAGAGAACGCTAGAGTGCAGTTCTTC.

This chain links TRBV12-5 with TRBJ1-1; 7 nucleotides line up with TRBD1. CDR3 length: 18 amino acids. J gave up 6 bases and V 3 bases, and 19 bases lay outside the gene matches. Germline loops: CDR1 LGHNT, CDR2 FRNRAP. The CDR3, as DNA: TGTGCTAGTGGTTTCGGTAGTCAGAGCTGGGACAGCTTCGCTGAAGCTTTCTTT. Its protein product is CASGFGSQSWDSFAEAFF.

V and J are TRBV3-1 (or the pseudogene TRBV3-2) and TRBJ1-5; 7 bases are a match to TRBD1. Trimming cost V 5 bases and J 4 bases; bases outside gene matches: 5. The V gene's germline CDR1 is LGHDT and CDR2 YNNKEL (reference sequence). The CDR3 totals 14 residues. The CDR3 is CASSRGQINQPQHF. CDR3 nucleotides: TGTGCCAGCAGCAGGGGACAGATTAATCAGCCCCAGCATTTT.

This sequence joins TRBV3-1 (or the pseudogene TRBV3-2) and TRBJ2-5; the D is unclear. CDR3 length equals 15 residues. Germline V gene data show CDR1 as LGHDT and CDR2 as YNNKEL (reference sequence). V lost 0 bases and J lost 2, with 10 bases in between. CDR3 sequence reads: CASSQEVGSQETQYF. In DNA form, the CDR3 reads TGTGCCAGCAGCCAAGAAGTCGGTTCACAAGAGACCCAGTACTTC.

The chain has TRBV24-1 and TRBJ2-3; TRBD1 matches 10 bases. The CDR3 runs 17 residues. Germline CDR1 is KGHDR and CDR2 is SFDVKD. Losses at the gene ends were 0 bases for V and 10 bases for J; bases not matched to a gene: 12. In DNA, the CDR3 is TGTGCCACCAGTGATTTGCCGGGACAGGGGTCACAGGGGGCGCAGTATTTT. This translates into CATSDLPGQGSQGAQYF.

The rearrangement links TRBV7-9 to TRBJ1-2; D ambiguous. Per germline, CDR1 SEHNR and CDR2 FQNEAQ (reference sequence). This CDR3 is built from 13 residues. V was shortened by 6 bases and J by 3 bases, with 11 bases between the two germline ends. CDR3 region: CASSLDVDYGYTF. CDR3 coding DNA: TGTGCCAGCAGTTTGGACGTCGACTATGGCTACACCTTC.